The 3 T cell receptor beta chains below all came from one sample that was sequenced in a study of beta chain features in type 1 diabetes. Every bit of the isolated RNA underwent reverse transcription, so sequencing read expressed TCRB transcripts. Profiling relied on immunoSEQ multiplex PCR, and the TCRdb table lists in-frame clones only, not all of them. Of 680,000 or so clones listed, around 15% are singletons. Sequencing input: naive CD4+ T cells from blood. Receptors originate from a man between 18 and 35 years old in good health.

J is TRBJ2-5 and V is TRBV30, with D perhaps matching TRBD1 (5 bases). This CDR3 spans 12 amino acids. The germline gives CDR1 GTSNPN, CDR2 SVGIG (reference sequence). V was trimmed by 3 bases and J by 4 bases, leaving 9 bases between them. The CDR3 sequence is CAWRGRVETQYF. CDR3 DNA: TGTGCCTGGAGGGGCAGGGTAGAGACCCAGTACTTC.

The table lists this clone with a few counts. This chain joins TRBV11-3 and TRBJ2-7, with a possible D match to TRBD2 (6 bases). The CDR3 has 12 residues. Trimming removed 5 bases at V and 5 bases at J, with 10 bases between. The germline V gene has CDR1 SGHNT and CDR2 YENEEA. The CDR3 reads CASSPGGDEQYF. CDR3 nucleotide sequence: TGTGCCAGCAGCCCGGGCGGGGACGAGCAGTACTTC. Looking up the rest from reference TRBV11-3 and TRBJ2-7 gives the full variable domain: EAGVVQSPRYKIIEKKQPVAFWCNPISGHNTLYWYLQNLGQGPELLIRYENEEAVDDSQLPKDRFSAERLKGVDSTLKIQPAELGDSAVYLCASSPGGDEQYFGPGTRLTVT.

This clone has more than one count but fewer than ten. This sequence joins TRBV9 and TRBJ1-1; no clear D. The CDR3 spans 15 residues. Trimming took 3 bases from V and 0 from J, leaving 12 bases between them. CDR1 SGDLS and CDR2 YYNGEE come from the germline V gene. The CDR3 here is CASSGVRTVNTEAFF. CDR3 bases: TGTGCCAGCAGCGGCGTCCGGACGGTGAACACTGAAGCTTTCTTT.